The rows below give T cell receptor beta chains drawn from one sample of a study of regulatory T cells in long-lasting Graves disease. From the multiplex PCR reads, TCRdb called clonotypes with MiXCR, one entry per CDR3 protein. The profile shows about 310,000 distinct CDR3 sequences, 20% to 25% of them singletons. The specimen comprised peripheral blood mononuclear cells (PBMCs), sampled when the disease was refractory, from a patient treated with antithyroid drugs. The receptors were sampled from a female donor with Graves disease. CDR3s leave out the opening cysteine and the closing phenylalanine or tryptophan. The order of the fields is D gene, J gene, V gene, CDR3 protein. D genes are given only for firm matches.

>-|TRBJ1-4|TRBV5-1
TSSTARGTVNEKLF
>TRBD1|TRBJ2-5|TRBV19
ASSIDRTGGRETQY
>-|TRBJ1-2|TRBV27
ASSLGRLNYGYT
>-|TRBJ1-5|TRBV20-1
SAGRRPNQPQH
>-|TRBJ1-2|TRBV5-1
ASSSSGGGSDT
>-|TRBJ2-1|TRBV18
ASSGPGVGRDEQF
>-|TRBJ1-2|TRBV2
ASSTRLGWADYGYT
>-|TRBJ2-7|TRBV5-6
ASSLQLGDEQY
>TRBD1|TRBJ1-3|TRBV6-1
ASSPLRQGAFGNTIY
>-|TRBJ2-2|TRBV6-5
ASSYWTASTGELF
>TRBD1|TRBJ2-4|TRBV6-1
ASRGTGIIVAKNIQY
>-|TRBJ1-1|TRBV30
AWSAVGNTEAF
>TRBD1|TRBJ1-5|TRBV28
ASSLWRGTAANQPQH
>-|TRBJ2-2|TRBV27
ASSPSPNTGELF
>TRBD1|TRBJ2-7|TRBV30
AWSWGTGNHEQY
>-|TRBJ2-3|TRBV5-4
ASSLRATADTQY
>-|TRBJ1-5|TRBV6-5
ASSYRYQPQH
>-|TRBJ1-1|TRBV6-5
ASSYYDLSGPINTEAF
>TRBD2|TRBJ2-7|TRBV7-8
ASSRAGAPNYEQY
>-|TRBJ1-5|TRBV19
AATPRANSNQPQH
>-|TRBJ1-5|TRBV7-2
ASSETGRAHQPQH
>TRBD2|TRBJ2-2|TRBV12-3/TRBV12-4
ASSRDPTSGSLGTGELF
>-|TRBJ2-5|TRBV11-2
ASSLGPSQETQY
>-|TRBJ1-1|TRBV6-2/TRBV6-3
ASSPYQNVNTEAF
>-|TRBJ2-7|TRBV11-2
ASSSTLTSAPPEQY
>-|TRBJ2-7|TRBV28
ASRAMHLWY
>-|TRBJ2-5|TRBV13
ASSLEDQETQY
>-|TRBJ1-2|TRBV28
ASRVNYGYT
>-|TRBJ1-2|TRBV7-9
ASKGTTSFNYGYT
>-|TRBJ2-3|TRBV28
ASSLGQSLDTQY
>-|TRBJ2-4|TRBV19
ASSMTGAKNIQY
>-|TRBJ2-5|TRBV20-1
SAGYPGSGPRSETQY
>-|TRBJ2-2|TRBV11-2
ASSISLGTGELF
>-|TRBJ1-3|TRBV27
ASSLEGPGSGNTIY
>TRBD1|TRBJ2-2|TRBV4-2
ASSQDAGQGDTGELF
>TRBD2|TRBJ2-7|TRBV7-2
ASSLPLAGSEQY
>-|TRBJ2-5|TRBV6-2/TRBV6-3
ASSPGRSYQETQY
>-|TRBJ2-7|TRBV28
ASSLLANNYEQY
>-|TRBJ2-3|TRBV6-1
ASSAGSGGTDTQY
>-|TRBJ2-7|TRBV19
ASSGEGLIYEQY
>TRBD2|TRBJ2-7|TRBV9
ASSPSTSGRGPYEQY
>-|TRBJ1-2|TRBV28
ASSFGLGRRDYGYT
>-|TRBJ2-2|TRBV30
AWGVSGANTGELF
>-|TRBJ1-5|TRBV3-1
ASSPSGYSNQPQH
>-|TRBJ1-1|TRBV29-1
SVARGNTEAF
>TRBD1|TRBJ2-7|TRBV18
ASSPPGQGGYEQY
>-|TRBJ2-5|TRBV7-2
ASSPRAREETQY
>TRBD2|TRBJ2-6|TRBV9
ASSLLAGVPSGANVLT
>-|TRBJ2-1|TRBV18
ASSPPTAFNEQF
>-|TRBJ1-2|TRBV19
ASSIGRYYGYT
>-|TRBJ1-4|TRBV29-1
SVELRQGRDKKLF
>-|TRBJ2-2|TRBV15
ATSREQGGELF
>-|TRBJ2-5|TRBV6-5
ASSYGIRETQY